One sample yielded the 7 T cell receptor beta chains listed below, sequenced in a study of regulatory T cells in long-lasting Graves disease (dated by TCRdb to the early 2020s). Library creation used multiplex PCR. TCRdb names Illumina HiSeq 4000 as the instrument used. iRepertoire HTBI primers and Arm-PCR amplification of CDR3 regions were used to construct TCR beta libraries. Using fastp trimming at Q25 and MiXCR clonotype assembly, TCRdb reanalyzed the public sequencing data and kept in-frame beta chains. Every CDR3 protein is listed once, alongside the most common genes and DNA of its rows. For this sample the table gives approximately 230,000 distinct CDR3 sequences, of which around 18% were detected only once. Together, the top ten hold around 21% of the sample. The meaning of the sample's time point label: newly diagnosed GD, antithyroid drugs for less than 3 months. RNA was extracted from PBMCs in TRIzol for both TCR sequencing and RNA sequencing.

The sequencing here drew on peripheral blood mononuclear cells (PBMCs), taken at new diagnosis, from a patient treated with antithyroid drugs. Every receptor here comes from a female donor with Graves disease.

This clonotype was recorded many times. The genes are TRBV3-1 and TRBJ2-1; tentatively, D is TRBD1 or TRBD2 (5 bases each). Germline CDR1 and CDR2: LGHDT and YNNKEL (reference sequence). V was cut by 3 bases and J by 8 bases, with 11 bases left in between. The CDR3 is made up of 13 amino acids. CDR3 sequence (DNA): TGTGCCAGCAGCCAGAATGGGGGTGATGAGCAGTTCTTC. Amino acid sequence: CASSQNGGDEQFF.

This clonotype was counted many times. The CDR3 DNA reads as TGCGCCAGCAGCCAAGAAGGACTGGACATTGGCCAAGAGACCCAGTACTTC. Translation gives CASSQEGLDIGQETQYF. This rearrangement joins TRBV4-1 to TRBJ2-5; D possibly uses TRBD1 or TRBD2 (5 bases each). V was cut by 0 bases and J by 1 base, with 15 bases left in between. Per germline, CDR1 MGHRA and CDR2 YSYEKL. The CDR3 runs to 17 residues.

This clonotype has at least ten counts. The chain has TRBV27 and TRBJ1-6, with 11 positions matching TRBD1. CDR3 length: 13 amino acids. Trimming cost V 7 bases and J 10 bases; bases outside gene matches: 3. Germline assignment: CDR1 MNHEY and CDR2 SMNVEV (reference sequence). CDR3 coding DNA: TGTGCCAGCACTCGGACAGGGGGCTCACCCCTCCACTTT. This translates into CASTRTGGSPLHF.

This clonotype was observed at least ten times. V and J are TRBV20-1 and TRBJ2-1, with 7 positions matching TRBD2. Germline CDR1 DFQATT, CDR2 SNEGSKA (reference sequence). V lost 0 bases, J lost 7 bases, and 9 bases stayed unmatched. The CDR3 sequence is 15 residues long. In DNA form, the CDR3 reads TGCAGTGCTAGAGATTTTCAGCGGGAAGGGAATGAGCAGTTCTTC. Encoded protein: CSARDFQREGNEQFF.

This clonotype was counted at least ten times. The CDR3 is CASSDGRSRVREGYTF. The CDR3 DNA is TGTGCCAGCAGTGACGGGCGCTCGCGGGTGCGTGAGGGCTACACCTTC. V is TRBV6-1 and J is TRBJ1-2, with D uncertain. The CDR3 loop spans 16 amino acids. The ends were cut back, 3 bases at V and 8 bases at J, with 22 bases in the middle. The germline gives CDR1 MNHNS, CDR2 SASEGT.

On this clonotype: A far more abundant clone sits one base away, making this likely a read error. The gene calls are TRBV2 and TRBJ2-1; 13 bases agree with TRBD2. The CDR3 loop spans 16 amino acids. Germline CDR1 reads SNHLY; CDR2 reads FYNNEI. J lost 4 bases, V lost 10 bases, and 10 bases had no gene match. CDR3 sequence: CANSFQLAGGYNEQFF. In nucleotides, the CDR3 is TGTGCCAACAGCTTCCAACTAGCGGGAGGGTACAATGAGCAGTTCTTC.

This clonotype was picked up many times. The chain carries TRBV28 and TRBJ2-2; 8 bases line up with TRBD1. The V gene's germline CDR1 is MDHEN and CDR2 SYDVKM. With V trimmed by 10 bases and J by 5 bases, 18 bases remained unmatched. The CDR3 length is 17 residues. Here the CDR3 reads CATLPPWTGKSTGELFF. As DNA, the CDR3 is TGTGCCACCCTCCCGCCCTGGACAGGGAAATCGACCGGGGAGCTGTTTTTT.